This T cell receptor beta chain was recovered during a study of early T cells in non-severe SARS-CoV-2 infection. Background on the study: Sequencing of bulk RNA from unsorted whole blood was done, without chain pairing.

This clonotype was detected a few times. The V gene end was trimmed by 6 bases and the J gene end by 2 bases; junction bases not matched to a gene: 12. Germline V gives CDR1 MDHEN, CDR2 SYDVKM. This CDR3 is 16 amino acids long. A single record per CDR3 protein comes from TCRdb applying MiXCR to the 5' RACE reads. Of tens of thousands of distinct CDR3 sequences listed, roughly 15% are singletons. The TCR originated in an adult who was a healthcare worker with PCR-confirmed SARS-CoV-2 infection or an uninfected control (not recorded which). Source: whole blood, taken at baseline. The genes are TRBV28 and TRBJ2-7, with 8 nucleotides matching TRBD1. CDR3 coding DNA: TGTGCCAGCAGCGCCTGGGGGGACAGGCGTCCCTACGAGCAGTACTTC. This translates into CASSAWGDRRPYEQYF.